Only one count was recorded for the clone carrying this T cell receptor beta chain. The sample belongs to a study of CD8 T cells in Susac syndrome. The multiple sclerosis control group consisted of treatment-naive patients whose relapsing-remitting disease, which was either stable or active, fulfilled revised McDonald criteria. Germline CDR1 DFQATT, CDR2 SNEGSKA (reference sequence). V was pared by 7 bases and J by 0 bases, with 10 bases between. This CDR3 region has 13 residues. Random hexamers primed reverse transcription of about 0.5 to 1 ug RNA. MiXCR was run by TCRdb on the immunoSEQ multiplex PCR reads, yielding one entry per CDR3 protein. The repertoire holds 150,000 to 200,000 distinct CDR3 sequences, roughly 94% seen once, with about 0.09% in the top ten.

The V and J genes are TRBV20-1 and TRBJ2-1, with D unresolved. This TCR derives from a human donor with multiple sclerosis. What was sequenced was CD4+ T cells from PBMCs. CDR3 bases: TGCAGTGAGACTTGGTACTCCTACAATGAGCAGTTCTTC. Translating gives CSETWYSYNEQFF.